A single sample is the source of the 19 T cell receptor beta chains below, sequenced in a study of identical twins. TCRdb called the 5' RACE reads again in MiXCR, with one record for every CDR3 protein. This repertoire shows 410,000 or so distinct CDR3 sequences, roughly 20% found once; its top ten account for 12%. Sample: naive T cells sorted from blood. The origin of the receptors is a middle-aged man in good health.

This clonotype was detected many times. The rearrangement links TRBV20-1 to TRBJ1-2, with D tentatively TRBD1 (6 bases). The CDR3 contains 15 residues. V dropped 3 bases and J dropped 4 bases, with 18 bases sitting between them. Germline-derived CDR1 and CDR2 are DFQATT and SNEGSKA (reference sequence). The CDR3 loop is CSASLAGEVGYGYTF. In nucleotides, the CDR3 is TGCAGTGCTAGTCTTGCAGGGGAGGTGGGCTATGGCTACACCTTC.

This clonotype was recorded a few times. The CDR3 sequence is CSIQENSNQPQHF. The CDR3 region has the DNA TGCAGCATACAGGAGAATAGCAATCAGCCCCAGCATTTT. The chain carries TRBV29-1 and TRBJ1-5; D is perhaps TRBD1 (5 bases). Germline assignment: CDR1 SQVTM and CDR2 ANQGSEA. The length of the CDR3 is 13 residues. Trimming shortened V by 8 bases and J by 0 bases, and 11 bases separated the two germline ends.

This clonotype was observed at least ten times. This chain joins TRBV20-1 and TRBJ2-7; 12 bases map to TRBD1. The germline gives CDR1 DFQATT, CDR2 SNEGSKA (reference sequence). The J segment lost 2 bases and the V segment lost 2 bases, leaving 16 bases of the junction unmatched. CDR3 size: 19 residues. This CDR3 is CSARQIRDRGLLTAYEQYF. Here the CDR3 DNA reads TGCAGTGCTAGACAAATCCGGGACAGGGGGCTACTTACCGCCTACGAGCAGTACTTC.

This clonotype was counted ten times or more. The gene calls are TRBV12-3 or TRBV12-4 and TRBJ2-5, with D possibly being TRBD2 (5 bases). V was cut by 2 bases and J by 1 base, with 11 bases left in between. This CDR3 is 15 amino acids long. The CDR3 region is CASSLMPGLQETQYF. CDR3 nucleotide sequence: TGTGCCAGCAGTTTAATGCCCGGACTCCAAGAGACCCAGTACTTC.

V usage is TRBV30 and J usage is TRBJ1-5; D not resolved. Germline-derived CDR1 and CDR2 are GTSNPN and SVGIG (reference sequence). Trimming took 1 base from V and 5 from J, leaving 9 bases between them. The CDR3 is 13 residues long. The CDR3 loop is CAWSATGDQPQHF. CDR3 DNA sequence: TGTGCCTGGAGTGCCACGGGCGATCAGCCCCAGCATTTT.

A few counts support this clonotype. The chain couples TRBV15 to TRBJ1-2, with 8 bases aligning to TRBD1. Germline values: CDR1 LNHNV, CDR2 YYDKDF (reference sequence). This CDR3 comprises 19 residues. Trimming cost V 0 bases and J 4 bases; bases outside gene matches: 16. CDR3 coding DNA: TGTGCCACCAGCAGAGATCGGACCCCCCAGGGGGCTATAACCTATGGCTACACCTTC. Translating it yields CATSRDRTPQGAITYGYTF.

The chain recombines TRBV7-2 with TRBJ2-5; the D gene is possibly TRBD1 (7 bases). In germline, CDR1 is SGHTA, CDR2 FQGNSA. The CDR3 sequence is 13 residues long. The germline V and J ends were trimmed by 6 bases and 4 bases, with 12 bases remaining between them. The CDR3 here is CASRRDRLETQYF. Here the CDR3 DNA reads TGTGCCAGCAGGCGGGACAGATTAGAGACCCAGTACTTC.

CDR3 loop: CASSPWTSGSHEQYF. The CDR3 DNA reads TGTGCCAGCAGCCCCTGGACTAGCGGGAGCCACGAGCAGTACTTC. V is TRBV7-2 and J is TRBJ2-7; the match to TRBD2 covers 13 bases. The CDR3 length is 15 residues. The V gene's germline CDR1 is SGHTA and CDR2 FQGNSA. J gave up 5 bases and V 5 bases, and 6 bases lay outside the gene matches.

This clonotype has just a few counts. J is TRBJ2-7 and V is TRBV5-8; D gene ambiguous. CDR3 length equals 14 residues. Trimming pared 0 bases from V and 6 bases from J, leaving 13 bases between. The germline CDR1 and CDR2 sequences are SGHTS and YDEGEE. CDR3 amino acids: CASSLVRAKSEQYF. CDR3 coding DNA: TGTGCCAGCAGCTTGGTCCGGGCCAAGAGCGAGCAGTACTTC.

This clonotype was counted ten times or more. The rearrangement joins TRBV5-1 to TRBJ2-7; 9 bases map to TRBD1. Trimming took 0 bases from V and 0 from J; bases not matched to a gene: 1. CDR3 size: 15 residues. Germline V gene lookup returns CDR1 SGHRS and CDR2 YFSETQ. The CDR3 DNA sequence: TGCGCCAGCAGCTTGGGGGACAGGGTCTCCTACGAGCAGTACTTC. This encodes CASSLGDRVSYEQYF.

This clonotype was counted many times. The CDR3 DNA follows: TGTGCCAGCAGTCAGTCACAGGGATCTGGAAACACCATATATTTT. This codes for CASSQSQGSGNTIYF. The chain employs TRBV6-1 and TRBJ1-3; the D gene is possibly TRBD1 (6 bases). Germline CDR1 MNHNS, CDR2 SASEGT. CDR3 size: 15 residues. V was clipped by 5 bases and J by 1 base, with 12 bases between them.

This clonotype appeared many times. The chain is built from TRBV12-3 or TRBV12-4 and TRBJ1-5; D is undetermined. This CDR3 is built from 14 residues. Deletions cut 8 bases from V and 2 bases from J, with 13 bases between. CDR3 loop: CASANGWGNQPQHF. DNA of the CDR3: TGTGCCAGCGCGAACGGCTGGGGCAATCAGCCCCAGCATTTT.

This clonotype appeared many times. The rearrangement links TRBV14 to TRBJ2-1; the match to TRBD2 covers 7 bases. The CDR3 is 15 amino acids. V was clipped by 3 bases and J by 6 bases; unmatched bases: 8. CDR1 SGHDN and CDR2 FVKESK come from the germline V gene. CDR3 DNA: TGTGCCAGCAGCCATACCGGGACTATTGCCAATGAGCAGTTCTTC. It codes for CASSHTGTIANEQFF.

This clonotype was seen just once. J is TRBJ1-1 and V is TRBV6-2 or TRBV6-3, with D maybe TRBD1 (6 bases). The CDR3 runs 16 residues. Trimming cost V 0 bases and J 2 bases, with 13 bases left between them. CDR1 and CDR2 from the germline V gene are MNHEY and SVGEGT. CDR3 sequence reads: CASSYSATQGNTEAFF. The CDR3 coding sequence is TGTGCCAGCAGTTACTCGGCAACACAGGGAAACACTGAAGCTTTCTTT.

The table lists this clonotype with a few counts. The V gene is TRBV5-5, the J gene TRBJ2-7; 10 bases align to TRBD1. The junction had 7 bases not matched to a gene; V was cut back by 4 bases and J by 0 bases. The CDR3 is made up of 16 amino acids. CDR1 is SGHKS and CDR2 is YYEKEE in the germline V gene (reference sequence). In DNA, the CDR3 is TGTGCCAGCAGCCCTACCGGGACAGGGGCCTCCTACGAGCAGTACTTC. Translating it yields CASSPTGTGASYEQYF.

This clonotype was detected only a few times. V and J are TRBV6-5 and TRBJ2-7; TRBD2 might be the D (7 bases). The CDR3 runs to 17 residues. V gave up 0 bases and J gave up 0 bases, with 15 bases separating them. Germline V gene lookup returns CDR1 MNHEY and CDR2 SVGAGI. The CDR3 region is CASSYSGARDYSYEQYF. The CDR3, as DNA: TGTGCCAGCAGTTACTCGGGGGCCCGGGACTACTCCTACGAGCAGTACTTC.

This clonotype came up many times. The chain combines TRBV20-1 with TRBJ1-5; tentatively, D is TRBD1 (5 bases). Trimming removed 1 base at V and 3 bases at J, with 16 bases between. The CDR3 contains 16 residues. CDR1 is DFQATT, CDR2 SNEGSKA, per germline (reference sequence). The CDR3 loop reads CSARGWAAGNNQPQHF. The CDR3 DNA follows: TGCAGTGCTAGAGGGTGGGCTGCAGGGAACAATCAGCCCCAGCATTTT.

CDR3 in amino acids: CASSQEQANVLTF. CDR3 bases: TGTGCCAGCAGCCAAGAGCAGGCCAACGTCCTGACTTTC. The chain has TRBV14 and TRBJ2-6; no reliable D call. CDR3 size: 13 residues. V lost 0 bases and J lost 6, with 3 bases in between. Germline V gene lookup returns CDR1 SGHDN and CDR2 FVKESK.

The chain links TRBV7-9 to TRBJ2-1; 9 bases are a match to TRBD2. The CDR3 runs 17 residues. Trimming took 2 bases from V and 0 from J; bases not matched to a gene: 5. Germline CDR1 SEHNR, CDR2 FQNEAQ (reference sequence). For the CDR3, the DNA is TGTGCCAGCAGCTTACCCCCGACTAGCGGCTCCTACAATGAGCAGTTCTTC. Protein sequence: CASSLPPTSGSYNEQFF. The whole variable domain, remainder taken from reference TRBV7-9 and TRBJ2-1, is DTGVSQNPRHKITKRGQNVTFRCDPISEHNRLYWYRQTLGQGPEFLTYFQNEAQLEKSRLLSDRFSAERPKGSFSTLEIQRTEQGDSAMYLCASSLPPTSGSYNEQFFGPGTRLTVL.